The present entry profiles one T cell receptor beta chain with its context. In the authors' methods: Estimation of nucleated cell counts relied on the amplification of reference gene primers. TCRdb's table, derived via immunoSEQ multiplex PCR, lists solely in-frame clones and lacks some. Clonal size and the V and J genes are those of that table, whereas D and trimming came from the DNA. Among approximately 100,000 clones listed, 85% were seen once. These data are taken from a study of blood T cell repertoires in COVID-19. In the study overall: Specimens from acute and convalescent COVID-19 originated in the United States, Italy and Spain. PBMCs, B-cell-depleted T cells, or T cells were the source of the cDNA or gDNA that made up the material.

There are 15 residues in the CDR3. Germline V CDR1 and CDR2: LGHDT, YNNKEL (reference sequence). V lost 6 bases to trimming and J lost 4 bases; unmatched junction nucleotides: 8. The V call is TRBV3-1 (or the pseudogene TRBV3-2), the J call TRBJ1-4; 7 nucleotides match TRBD1. Sequenced material: peripheral blood. This clonotype was obtained from a woman aged 70 to 79 with active or convalescent COVID-19. In DNA form, the CDR3 reads TGTGCCAGCAGTCACGGGGACAGACTTAATGAAAAACTGTTTTTT. Amino acids: CASSHGDRLNEKLFF.